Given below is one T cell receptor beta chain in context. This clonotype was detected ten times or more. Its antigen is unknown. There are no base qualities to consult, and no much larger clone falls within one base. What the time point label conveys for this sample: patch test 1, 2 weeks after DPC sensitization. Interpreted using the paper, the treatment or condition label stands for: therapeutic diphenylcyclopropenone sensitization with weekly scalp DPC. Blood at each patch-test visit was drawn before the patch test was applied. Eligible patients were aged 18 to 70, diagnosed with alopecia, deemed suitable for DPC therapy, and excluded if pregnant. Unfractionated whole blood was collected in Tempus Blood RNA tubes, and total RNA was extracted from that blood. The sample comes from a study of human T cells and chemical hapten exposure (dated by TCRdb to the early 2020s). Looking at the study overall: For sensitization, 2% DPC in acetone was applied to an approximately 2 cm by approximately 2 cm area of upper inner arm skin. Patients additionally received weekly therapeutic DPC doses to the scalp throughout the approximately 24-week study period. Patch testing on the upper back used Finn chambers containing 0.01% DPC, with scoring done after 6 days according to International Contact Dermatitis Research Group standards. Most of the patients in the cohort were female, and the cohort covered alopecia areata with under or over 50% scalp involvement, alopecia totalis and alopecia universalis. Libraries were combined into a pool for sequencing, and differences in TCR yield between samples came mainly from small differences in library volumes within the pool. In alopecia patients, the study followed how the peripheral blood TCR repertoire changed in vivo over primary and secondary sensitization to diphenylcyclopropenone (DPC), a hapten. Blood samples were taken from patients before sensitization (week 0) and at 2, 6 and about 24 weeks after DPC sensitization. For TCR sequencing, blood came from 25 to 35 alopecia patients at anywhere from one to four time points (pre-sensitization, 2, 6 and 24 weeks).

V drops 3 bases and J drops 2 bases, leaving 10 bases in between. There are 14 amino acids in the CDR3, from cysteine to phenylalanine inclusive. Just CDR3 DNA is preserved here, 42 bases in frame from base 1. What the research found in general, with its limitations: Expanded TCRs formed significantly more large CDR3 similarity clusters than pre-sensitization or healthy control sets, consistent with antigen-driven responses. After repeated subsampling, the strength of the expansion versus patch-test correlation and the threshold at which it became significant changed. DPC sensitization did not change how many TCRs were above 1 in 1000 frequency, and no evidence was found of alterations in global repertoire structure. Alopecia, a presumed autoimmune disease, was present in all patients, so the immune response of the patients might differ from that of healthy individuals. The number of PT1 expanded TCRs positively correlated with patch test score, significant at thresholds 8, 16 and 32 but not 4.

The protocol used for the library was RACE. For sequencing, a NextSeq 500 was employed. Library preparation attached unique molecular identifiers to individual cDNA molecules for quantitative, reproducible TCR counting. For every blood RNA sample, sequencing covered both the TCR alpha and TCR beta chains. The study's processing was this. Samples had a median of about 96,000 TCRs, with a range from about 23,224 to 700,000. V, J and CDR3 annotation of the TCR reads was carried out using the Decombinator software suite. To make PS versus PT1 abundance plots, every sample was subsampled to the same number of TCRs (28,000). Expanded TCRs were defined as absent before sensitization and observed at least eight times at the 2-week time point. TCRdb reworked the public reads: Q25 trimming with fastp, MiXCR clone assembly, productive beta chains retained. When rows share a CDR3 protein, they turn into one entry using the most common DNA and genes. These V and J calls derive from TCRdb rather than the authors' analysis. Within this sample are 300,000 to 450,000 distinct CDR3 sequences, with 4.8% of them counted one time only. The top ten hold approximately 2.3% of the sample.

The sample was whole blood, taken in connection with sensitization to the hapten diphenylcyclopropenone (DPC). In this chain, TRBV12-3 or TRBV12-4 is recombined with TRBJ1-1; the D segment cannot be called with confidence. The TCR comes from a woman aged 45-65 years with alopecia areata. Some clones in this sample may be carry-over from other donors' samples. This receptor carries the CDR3 CASSLSSHNTEAFF. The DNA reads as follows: TGTGCCAGCAGTTTGAGCAGCCACAACACTGAAGCTTTCTTT.